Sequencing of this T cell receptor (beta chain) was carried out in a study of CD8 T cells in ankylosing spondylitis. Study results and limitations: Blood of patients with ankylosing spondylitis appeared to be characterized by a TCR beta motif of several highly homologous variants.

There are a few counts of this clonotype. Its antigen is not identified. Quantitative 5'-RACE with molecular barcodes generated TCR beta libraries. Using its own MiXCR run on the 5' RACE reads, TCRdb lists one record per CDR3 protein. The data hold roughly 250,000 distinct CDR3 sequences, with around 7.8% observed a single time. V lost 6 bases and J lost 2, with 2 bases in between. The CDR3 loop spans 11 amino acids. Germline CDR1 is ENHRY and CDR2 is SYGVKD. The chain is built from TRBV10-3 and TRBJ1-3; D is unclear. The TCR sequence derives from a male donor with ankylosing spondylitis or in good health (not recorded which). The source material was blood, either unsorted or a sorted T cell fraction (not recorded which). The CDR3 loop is CAISTGNTIYF. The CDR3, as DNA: TGTGCCATCAGCACTGGAAACACCATATATTTT.